One and the same sample provided the 31 T cell receptor beta chains below, sequenced in a study of blood T cells in healthy people across ages. For the second PCR, which ran for about 6 to 12 cycles, a sample-barcoded 5' primer and a J-beta primer mix were used. A single record per CDR3 protein comes from TCRdb applying MiXCR to the 5' RACE reads. The data hold about 720,000 distinct CDR3 sequences, with about a fifth observed a single time. Sequencing input: blood. The receptors come from a man aged 65 to 85 in good health.

V is TRBV29-1 and J is TRBJ2-5; 8 nucleotides match TRBD2. Germline V gene data show CDR1 as SQVTM and CDR2 as ANQGSEA. The CDR3 has 11 residues. J lost 4 bases, V lost 8 bases, and 3 bases had no gene match. The CDR3 DNA reads as TGCAGCACCACTAGCGGAGAGACCCAGTACTTC. Amino acids: CSTTSGETQYF.

The V call is TRBV12-3 or TRBV12-4, the J call TRBJ1-2; TRBD1 might be the D (5 bases). The V gene lost 3 bases and the J gene lost 10 bases, with 27 bases spanning the gap. This CDR3 is 17 amino acids long. For the CDR3, the DNA is TGTGCCAGCAGTTTTCGGTTCCGGGGACGGGACCGCGGGGCCTACACCTTC. Its translation is CASSFRFRGRDRGAYTF.

About this clonotype itself: One junction end does not reproduce the germline sequence, and a read error may be involved. The gene calls are TRBV6-6 and TRBJ1-5; D is undetermined. Per germline, CDR1 MNHNY and CDR2 SVGAGI (reference sequence). The CDR3 loop spans 15 amino acids. The CDR3 loop reads CASKSWEDSDQPQHF. For the CDR3, the DNA is TGTGCCAGCAAGTCCTGGGAGGATAGCGATCAGCCCCAGCATTTT.

The rearrangement joins TRBV14 to TRBJ1-1; no clear D gene. The CDR3 runs 15 residues. V lost 0 bases and J lost 1, with 9 bases in between. Germline assignment: CDR1 SGHDN and CDR2 FVKESK. DNA of the CDR3: TGTGCCAGCAGCCAAGACGGCTTATCGAACACTGAAGCTTTCTTT. It specifies CASSQDGLSNTEAFF.

About this clonotype: Its ends do not fully match the called genes, so a read error is possible. This chain joins TRBV9 and TRBJ2-4; TRBD1 matches at 7 bases. CDR1 and CDR2 (germline): SGDLS, YYNGEE. CDR3 size: 14 residues. The CDR3 DNA reads as TGTACCAGCAGCGTAACAGGGGCGAAAAACATTCAGTACTTC. This codes for CTSSVTGAKNIQYF.

This clonotype was picked up a small number of times. DNA of the CDR3: TGTGCCAGCAGCCCCCAACCCCATTTCGCGCAGTATTTT. It encodes CASSPQPHFAQYF. This chain uses TRBV7-8 with TRBJ2-3, with D unclear. The CDR3 has 13 residues. Trimming stripped 5 bases from V and 10 bases from J, with 16 bases between. Per germline, CDR1 SGHVS and CDR2 FQNEAQ.

The chain has TRBV9 and TRBJ2-7; 8 bases fit TRBD2. With the DNA end fitting TRBJ2-1 better, the J assignment may be wrong. This CDR3 is 19 amino acids long. Germline V gene sequence: CDR1 SGDLS, CDR2 YYNGEE. The CDR3 region has the DNA TGTGCCAGCAGCGTAAATCCGGGAGGGGCCGTTCCCTCGACGGGCGAGCAGTTCTTC. This encodes CASSVNPGGAVPSTGEQFF.

There are a few counts of this clonotype. The chain combines TRBV9 with TRBJ1-2, with D perhaps matching TRBD1 (5 bases). CDR3 size: 15 residues. Germline loops: CDR1 SGDLS, CDR2 YYNGEE. V gave up 2 bases and J gave up 5 bases, with 16 bases separating them. Here the CDR3 DNA reads TGTGCCAGCAGCGTCATAGTCGCCGGGGGGTATGGCTACACCTTC. As protein: CASSVIVAGGYGYTF.

V gene TRBV7-2 combines with J gene TRBJ2-3; 11 positions match TRBD2. The CDR3 sequence is 16 residues long. The germline V gene has CDR1 SGHTA and CDR2 FQGNSA. V lost 5 bases to trimming and J lost 1 base; unmatched junction nucleotides: 5. This chain's CDR3 is CASSRSTSGGTDTQYF. The CDR3 DNA is TGTGCCAGCAGCCGTTCGACTAGCGGGGGCACAGATACGCAGTATTTT.

Written as DNA, the CDR3 is TGTGCCAGCAGTCCGCGGACAGGGGGCTTCGAGCAGTACTTC. As protein: CASSPRTGGFEQYF. The chain combines TRBV12-3 or TRBV12-4 with TRBJ2-1; 11 bases fit TRBD1. With the DNA end fitting TRBJ2-7 better, the J assignment may be wrong. This CDR3 has 14 amino acids.

Details on this clonotype: Lacking the conserved final phenylalanine or tryptophan, this CDR3 likely reflects a read error. The chain has TRBV20-1 and TRBJ2-7, with D perhaps matching TRBD2 (5 bases). CDR3 length equals 11 residues. Germline V gene sequence: CDR1 DFQATT, CDR2 SNEGSKA (reference sequence). V was clipped by 3 bases and J by 6 bases, with 9 bases between them. CDR3 nucleotides: TGCAGTGCTAGTAATAGCGTCGAGCAGTACCTC. Protein: CSASNSVEQYL.

This clonotype was observed a few times. The chain links TRBV15 to TRBJ1-1; TRBD1 aligns across 7 bases. CDR1 LNHNV and CDR2 YYDKDF come from the germline V gene (reference sequence). The junction had 9 bases not matched to a gene; V was cut back by 0 bases and J by 11 bases. CDR3 size: 14 residues. The CDR3 loop is CATSRDRRGGSAFF. In DNA, the CDR3 is TGTGCCACCAGCAGAGATCGCAGGGGGGGGTCGGCTTTCTTT.

In its sample, this clonotype was seen a few times. The J gene is TRBJ2-1, the V gene TRBV7-9; D ambiguous. Trimming took 1 base from V and 8 from J, leaving 6 bases between them. This CDR3 spans 12 amino acids. CDR1 SEHNR and CDR2 FQNEAQ come from the germline V gene (reference sequence). The CDR3 spells CASSLVQHEQFF. The CDR3 coding sequence is TGTGCCAGCAGCTTAGTGCAACATGAGCAGTTCTTC.

Notes on this clonotype: Because the CDR3 is missing its conserved closing phenylalanine or tryptophan, this is likely a read error. The V and J genes are TRBV11-3 and TRBJ2-5; 9 bases are a match to TRBD2. Near its end, the DNA agrees better with TRBJ2-1, so the J call may be wrong. Germline values: CDR1 SGHNT, CDR2 YENEEA. CDR3 length: 16 residues. The DNA of the CDR3 is TGTGCCAGCAGCTTAGTTGTTCTAGCGGGAATAAATGAGCAGTTCGTC. It is translated as CASSLVVLAGINEQFV.

This clonotype came up many times. CDR3 loop: CASSPIAKNIQYF. CDR3 in DNA: TGTGCCAGCAGTCCCATAGCCAAAAACATTCAGTACTTC. This chain links TRBV6-6 with TRBJ2-4; D uncertain. Trimming cost V 5 bases and J 0 bases, with 5 bases left between them. Germline V lookup: CDR1 MNHNY, CDR2 SVGAGI (reference sequence). The CDR3 loop spans 13 amino acids.

This clonotype was seen only a few times. This chain joins TRBV5-1 and TRBJ2-5; 10 nucleotides match TRBD1. Trimming took 4 bases from V and 7 from J; bases not matched to a gene: 7. The CDR3 contains 14 residues. Germline V lookup: CDR1 SGHRS, CDR2 YFSETQ. CDR3 nucleotides: TGCGCCAGCAGCGAACCGGGACAGGGGTCGACCCAGTACTTC. Protein product: CASSEPGQGSTQYF.

The chain links TRBV7-2 to TRBJ2-3, with 9 positions matching TRBD1. The CDR3 consists of 15 residues. V lost 5 bases to trimming and J lost 3 bases; unmatched junction nucleotides: 6. Germline values: CDR1 SGHTA, CDR2 FQGNSA. CDR3 region: CASSGRTGETDTQYF. The CDR3 nucleotides are TGTGCCAGCAGCGGAAGGACAGGGGAAACAGATACGCAGTATTTT.

The V gene is TRBV12-3 or TRBV12-4, the J gene TRBJ2-5; weak D call: TRBD1 (5 bases). The CDR3 spans 13 residues. Trimming removed 3 bases from V and 3 bases from J, with 8 bases in between. CDR3 loop: CASSFLTEETQYF. The CDR3 region has the DNA TGTGCCAGCAGTTTCCTGACAGAAGAGACCCAGTACTTC.

V gene TRBV20-1 combines with J gene TRBJ2-5; 9 positions match TRBD2. The CDR3 runs 15 residues. CDR1 is DFQATT, CDR2 SNEGSKA, per germline (reference sequence). With V trimmed by 3 bases and J by 2 bases, 7 bases remained unmatched. CDR3 sequence reads: CSASPAGGIQETQYF. CDR3 nucleotides: TGCAGTGCTAGCCCGGCGGGAGGGATACAAGAGACCCAGTACTTC.

This clonotype occurred many times. The chain links TRBV6-6 to TRBJ1-5; weak D call: TRBD1 (6 bases). The ends were cut back, 0 bases at V and 5 bases at J, with 11 bases in the middle. The CDR3 totals 15 residues. In germline, CDR1 is MNHNY, CDR2 SVGAGI (reference sequence). The CDR3 sequence is CASSYSWGAHQPQHF. The CDR3 DNA reads as TGTGCCAGCAGTTACTCGTGGGGGGCGCATCAGCCCCAGCATTTT.

The chain joins TRBV6-5 to TRBJ2-2; D may be TRBD1 (6 bases). Germline assignment: CDR1 MNHEY and CDR2 SVGAGI. The V gene lost 0 bases and the J gene lost 5 bases, with 10 bases spanning the gap. The CDR3 runs to 15 residues. CDR3 sequence: CASSYSERGTGELFF. The CDR3 bases are TGTGCCAGCAGTTACTCCGAAAGGGGGACCGGGGAGCTGTTTTTT.

Only a few counts were recorded for this clonotype. The chain combines TRBV28 with TRBJ1-5; no clear D gene. Germline lookup yields CDR1 MDHEN and CDR2 SYDVKM. This CDR3 contains 14 residues. Trimming left V 6 bases short and J 3 bases short, with 12 bases between. The DNA of the CDR3 is TGTGCCAGCAGCCCCGTTATAGACAATCAGCCCCAGCATTTT. It codes for CASSPVIDNQPQHF.

This clonotype occurred a few times. This sequence joins TRBV6-1 and TRBJ2-3, with TRBD2 matching over 11 bases. V trimming: 5 bases; J trimming: 5 bases; junction bases outside the gene matches: 12. The CDR3 length is 17 residues. Looked up from germline, CDR1 is MNHNS and CDR2 is SASEGT. The chain's CDR3 is CASSSPFSGGAIDTQYF. The CDR3 bases are TGTGCCAGCAGTAGTCCCTTTAGCGGGGGGGCAATAGATACGCAGTATTTT.

The V call is TRBV27, the J call TRBJ2-5; 9 nucleotides align to TRBD1. Germline loops: CDR1 MNHEY, CDR2 SMNVEV (reference sequence). The CDR3 contains 14 residues. The V gene end was trimmed by 5 bases and the J gene end by 5 bases; junction bases not matched to a gene: 6. CDR3 protein: CASSRTGDRETQYF. The CDR3 DNA follows: TGTGCCAGCAGTCGGACAGGGGATCGGGAGACCCAGTACTTC.

In this sample, this clonotype turned up a few times. The J gene is TRBJ2-7, the V gene TRBV6-2 or TRBV6-3; 7 nucleotides line up with TRBD1. CDR3 length: 15 residues. Germline V gene data show CDR1 as MNHEY and CDR2 as SVGEGT. V dropped 6 bases and J dropped 5; count of bases not matched to a gene: 13. The CDR3 nucleotides read TGTGCCAGCAGCCGCCAACCGACAGGGCTCGACGAGCAGTACTTC. Translated, it gives CASSRQPTGLDEQYF.

This clonotype was found once. The chain employs TRBV6-5 and TRBJ1-1, with D uncertain. V was cut by 0 bases and J by 0 bases, with 8 bases left in between. The CDR3 is 15 residues long. Looked up from germline, CDR1 is MNHEY and CDR2 is SVGAGI. CDR3 region: CASSYSGRVNTEAFF. CDR3 bases: TGTGCCAGCAGTTACTCGGGTAGGGTGAACACTGAAGCTTTCTTT.

The chain recombines TRBV24-1 with TRBJ1-2, with TRBD1 matching over 11 bases. This CDR3 has 16 amino acids. Per the germline V gene, CDR1 is KGHDR and CDR2 is SFDVKD. The ends lost 2 bases at V and 6 bases at J; junction bases unmatched: 7. The CDR3: CATSDSDRGRFNGYTF. The DNA of the CDR3 is TGTGCCACCAGTGATTCGGACAGGGGGCGCTTCAATGGCTACACCTTC.

This clonotype was seen just once. The genes are TRBV29-1 and TRBJ2-3, with 7 bases lining up with TRBD1. Germline lookup yields CDR1 SQVTM and CDR2 ANQGSEA. J lost 3 bases, V lost 7 bases, and 13 bases had no gene match. The CDR3 spans 15 residues. CDR3 sequence: CSAEPQDRVTDTQYF. DNA of the CDR3: TGCAGCGCCGAACCCCAAGACAGGGTGACAGATACGCAGTATTTT.

This clonotype was detected a few times. The chain couples TRBV29-1 to TRBJ1-1; tentative D call: TRBD1 (5 bases). Trimming shortened V by 7 bases and J by 5 bases, and 17 bases separated the two germline ends. The CDR3 spans 13 residues. The germline CDR1 and CDR2 sequences are SQVTM and ANQGSEA. The CDR3: CSGAGAGRTEAFF. As DNA, the CDR3 is TGCAGCGGGGCTGGGGCAGGGCGGACTGAAGCTTTCTTT.

J is TRBJ1-4 and V is TRBV20-1, with no clear D. Trimming pared 1 base from V and 4 bases from J, leaving 4 bases between. Per germline, CDR1 DFQATT and CDR2 SNEGSKA (reference sequence). There are 12 residues in the CDR3. Here the CDR3 DNA reads TGCAGTGCTAGAGGGGTTAATGAAAAACTGTTTTTT. Translated, it gives CSARGVNEKLFF.

The chain carries TRBV29-1 and TRBJ1-2, with no clear D. V lost 0 bases to trimming and J lost 4 bases, with 12 bases between them. CDR1 SQVTM and CDR2 ANQGSEA come from the germline V gene. The CDR3 sequence is 14 residues long. CDR3 nucleotides: TGCAGCGTTGAAGATAGGGCCCCTTTCTATGGCTACACCTTC. Protein: CSVEDRAPFYGYTF.